Following are 28 T cell receptor beta chains from one sample sequenced in a study of blood T cell repertoires in COVID-19 (dated by TCRdb to the early 2020s). The protocol used for the library was the immunoSEQ multiplex PCR assay. TCRdb re-hosts the immuneACCESS table, in-frame sequences only. Its copies lack some clones; in the studies checked, an unresolved V gene accounts for under half of them, and the cause for the rest is not known. The sample data list about 160,000 clones, and almost 85% of these were observed just once. Clones ranked in the top ten supply approximately 21% of the sample. Sequencing was done on a sample of peripheral blood. The receptors originated from a woman older than 75 with acute or convalescent COVID-19.

The genes are TRBV30 and TRBJ2-5; tentatively, D is TRBD2 (6 bases). Trimming took off 4 bases at V and 5 bases at J, with 11 bases between the two ends. CDR3 length equals 12 residues. Per the germline V gene, CDR1 is GTSNPN and CDR2 is SVGIG (reference sequence). The CDR3 DNA reads as TGTGCCTGGATCGCGGGGAGGGAGACCCAGTACTTC. Its translation: CAWIAGRETQYF. Combining the CDR3 with reference TRBV30 and TRBJ2-5 gives the whole variable domain SQTIHQWPATLVQPVGSPLSLECTVEGTSNPNLYWYRQAAGRGLQLLFYSVGIGQISSEVPQNLSASRPQDRQFILSSKKLLLSDSGFYLCAWIAGRETQYFGPGTRLLVL.

The rearrangement uses TRBV2 and TRBJ1-1; 7 nucleotides match TRBD1. The CDR3 totals 13 residues. CDR1 and CDR2 from the germline V gene are SNHLY and FYNNEI. V gave up 8 bases and J gave up 4 bases; unmatched junction bases: 7. CDR3 amino acids: CASDTGTVTEAFF. The CDR3 DNA sequence: TGTGCCAGCGATACTGGGACAGTCACTGAAGCTTTCTTT.

This chain connects TRBV5-4 to TRBJ1-2; D gene ambiguous. Looked up from germline, CDR1 is SGHNT and CDR2 is YYREEE (reference sequence). V lost 1 base and J 4 bases, leaving 8 bases between the germline ends. This CDR3 region has 13 residues. CDR3 sequence reads: CASSLSEVYGYTF. As DNA, the CDR3 is TGTGCCAGCAGCTTGTCCGAGGTCTATGGCTACACCTTC.

This sequence joins TRBV6-2 or TRBV6-3 and TRBJ1-6, with TRBD1 matching 10 bases. This CDR3 comprises 16 residues. Germline assignment: CDR1 MNHEY and CDR2 SVGEGT. V shed 4 bases and J 5 bases; nucleotides not matched to a gene: 5. CDR3 DNA sequence: TGTGCCAGCAGTTCCCGGGACAGGGGAGATAATTCACCCCTCCACTTT. This translates into CASSSRDRGDNSPLHF.

As DNA, the CDR3 is TGTGCCAGTAGTACACAGGGGCCTTGGACTGAAGCTTTCTTT. Its protein is CASSTQGPWTEAFF. This chain links TRBV19 with TRBJ1-1; the match to TRBD1 covers 7 bases. The V gene's germline CDR1 is LNHDA and CDR2 SQIVND (reference sequence). V lost 4 bases and J lost 5; bases outside the gene matches: 7. The CDR3 sequence is 14 residues long.

In the case of this clone: One junction end disagrees with the germline gene, perhaps due to a read error. This specimen includes other DNA sequences encoding the same CDR3. The genes are TRBV7-9 and TRBJ2-3; 7 bases match TRBD1. Germline V gene sequence: CDR1 SEHNR, CDR2 FQNEAQ (reference sequence). This CDR3 spans 11 amino acids. CDR3 in DNA: TGTGCCAGTAGCTTGCAGGGGGCGCAGTATTTT. Translating it yields CASSLQGAQYF.

This sequence joins TRBV10-1 and TRBJ2-1; 13 bases fit TRBD2. With 4 bases clipped from V and 8 bases from J, the junction kept 8 bases outside the gene matches. Germline V CDR1 and CDR2: WNHNN, SYGVQD (reference sequence). The CDR3 spans 16 residues. For the CDR3, the DNA is TGCGCCAGCAGTGGCACACTAGCGGGAGGGCCGGATGAGCAGTTCTTC. It encodes CASSGTLAGGPDEQFF.

The chain has TRBV27 and TRBJ2-1; TRBD1 might be the D (6 bases). This CDR3 has 14 residues. V was trimmed by 3 bases and J by 6 bases, leaving 12 bases between them. Germline CDR1 and CDR2: MNHEY and SMNVEV (reference sequence). CDR3 region: CASSFGGLGNEQFF. The CDR3 region has the DNA TGTGCCAGCAGTTTTGGGGGCTTGGGCAATGAGCAGTTCTTC.

In regard to this clone: The junction and the germline gene differ at one end; a read error may be behind it. The chain employs TRBV18 and TRBJ1-3; 9 bases are shared with TRBD1. Germline assignment: CDR1 KGHSH and CDR2 LQKENI. This CDR3 has 14 residues. CDR3 protein: CASSPETGGNAIYF. DNA of the CDR3: TGTGCCAGCTCACCGGAGACAGGGGGAAACGCCATATATTTT.

The chain joins TRBV9 to TRBJ2-5, with 7 bases identical to TRBD2. CDR3 length: 15 residues. The germline CDR1 and CDR2 sequences are SGDLS and YYNGEE. After removal of 3 bases from V and 4 bases from J, the junction contained 9 bases not matched to a gene. The CDR3 region is CASSAGGGSGETQYF. Written as DNA, the CDR3 is TGTGCCAGCAGCGCCGGGGGAGGGAGTGGAGAGACCCAGTACTTC.

V gene TRBV5-6 combines with J gene TRBJ2-1; the match to TRBD2 covers 7 bases. Germline assignment: CDR1 SGHDT and CDR2 YYEEEE. CDR3 size: 17 residues. Unmatched junction bases numbered 14, after V lost 4 bases and J lost 4 bases. CDR3 sequence (DNA): TGTGCCAGCAGCCCTGGAGGGAGGGCCTTTTCTTACAATGAGCAGTTCTTC. It is translated as CASSPGGRAFSYNEQFF.

This clone has more than one count but fewer than ten. The CDR3 sequence is CASSDGPYSPLHF. CDR3 sequence (DNA): TGTGCCAGCAGTGATGGGCCCTATTCACCCCTCCACTTT. The chain carries TRBV2 and TRBJ1-6, with D hard to call. The ends were cut back, 3 bases at V and 8 bases at J, with 8 bases in the middle. The germline V gene has CDR1 SNHLY and CDR2 FYNNEI. CDR3 length: 13 residues.

This clone appeared once. The rearrangement joins TRBV5-8 to TRBJ1-6; TRBD1 aligns across 7 bases. V trimming: 5 bases; J trimming: 9 bases; junction bases outside the gene matches: 8. Per the germline V gene, CDR1 is SGHTS and CDR2 is YDEGEE. This CDR3 spans 14 amino acids. CDR3: CASRGVSGGSPLHF. In DNA form, the CDR3 reads TGTGCCAGCAGGGGGGTCTCAGGGGGTTCACCCCTCCACTTT.

This sequence joins TRBV30 and TRBJ2-3; 11 positions agree with TRBD2. The CDR3 spans 15 residues. The V segment lost 3 bases and the J segment 0 bases; nucleotides outside the gene matches: 2. From germline, CDR1 is GTSNPN and CDR2 SVGIG (reference sequence). As DNA, the CDR3 is TGTGCCTGGAGGAGGACTAGCGGGAGCACAGATACGCAGTATTTT. Protein sequence: CAWRRTSGSTDTQYF.

V gene TRBV5-1 combines with J gene TRBJ2-1; weak D call: TRBD2 (6 bases). CDR3 length equals 16 residues. The germline V gene has CDR1 SGHRS and CDR2 YFSETQ. Trimming stripped 0 bases from V and 8 bases from J, with 18 bases between. The DNA of the CDR3 is TGCGCCAGCAGCTTGGATGGGACTTCGGGGGTCGATGAGCAGTTCTTC. Translation: CASSLDGTSGVDEQFF.

The chain uses TRBV30 and TRBJ1-1, with D possibly being TRBD1 (6 bases). Germline V CDR1 and CDR2: GTSNPN, SVGIG (reference sequence). The V and J ends lost 0 bases and 6 bases respectively, with 20 bases between them. The CDR3 runs to 16 residues. CDR3 amino acids: CAWSVRAGAESPEAFF. The CDR3 coding sequence is TGTGCCTGGAGTGTAAGGGCGGGGGCGGAATCTCCTGAAGCTTTCTTT.

The chain links TRBV7-8 to TRBJ2-5; 7 nucleotides align to TRBD2. The CDR3 length is 14 residues. V shed 5 bases, J shed 5 bases, and the junction held 8 bases outside the gene matches. Germline lookup yields CDR1 SGHVS and CDR2 FQNEAQ. CDR3 nucleotide sequence: TGTGCCAGCAGCCCGCCCTGGGGGGGTGAGACCCAGTACTTC. Translation gives CASSPPWGGETQYF.

DNA for the CDR3: TGTGCCAGCAGCCTCGGGGTCGGATTCTACGAGCAGTACTTC. Residues: CASSLGVGFYEQYF. This rearrangement joins TRBV5-6 to TRBJ2-7, with D possibly matching TRBD2 (5 bases). Germline-derived CDR1 and CDR2 are SGHDT and YYEEEE. The CDR3 loop spans 14 amino acids. V lost 4 bases to trimming and J lost 3 bases, with 14 bases between them.

This clone has more than one count but fewer than ten. The rearrangement uses TRBV29-1 and TRBJ1-2; tentative D call: TRBD1 (6 bases). Trimming stripped 4 bases from V and 6 bases from J, with 15 bases between. Germline V gene lookup returns CDR1 SQVTM and CDR2 ANQGSEA. The CDR3 length is 13 residues. This CDR3 is CSVVGGAGHGYTF. The CDR3 region has the DNA TGCAGCGTTGTAGGGGGGGCAGGCCATGGCTACACCTTC. Supplemented by reference TRBV29-1 and TRBJ1-2, the full variable domain reads SAVISQKPSRDICQRGTSLTIQCQVDSQVTMMFWYRQQPGQSLTLIATANQGSEATYESGFVIDKFPISRPNLTFSTLTVSNMSPEDSSIYLCSVVGGAGHGYTFGSGTRLTVV.

A single count supports this clone. V and J are TRBV11-3 and TRBJ1-2, with no clear D. This CDR3 comprises 13 residues. Germline values: CDR1 SGHNT, CDR2 YENEEA. V dropped 2 bases and J dropped 3 bases, with 7 bases sitting between them. DNA of the CDR3: TGTGCCAGCAGCTTATCTCAGGACTATGGCTACACCTTC. Its protein product is CASSLSQDYGYTF.

The chain is built from TRBV6-5 and TRBJ1-4, with D perhaps TRBD1 (5 bases). V shed 2 bases and J shed 8 bases, with 12 bases lying between them. Germline V CDR1 and CDR2: MNHEY, SVGAGI. This CDR3 spans 14 amino acids. The CDR3 sequence is CASSYTQGGEKLFF. The CDR3 DNA sequence: TGTGCCAGCAGTTACACCCAGGGTGGGGAAAAACTGTTTTTT.

This rearrangement joins TRBV7-9 to TRBJ2-1; 8 bases match TRBD1. Germline-derived CDR1 and CDR2 are SEHNR and FQNEAQ (reference sequence). The V gene end was trimmed by 2 bases and the J gene end by 7 bases; junction bases not matched to a gene: 10. The CDR3 length is 16 residues. CDR3 sequence reads: CASSLFQGAPLNEQFF. In nucleotides, the CDR3 is TGTGCCAGCAGCTTATTCCAGGGGGCCCCTTTGAATGAGCAGTTCTTC. The full variable domain, in which reference TRBV7-9 and TRBJ2-1 provide the parts outside the CDR3, is DTGVSQNPRHKITKRGQNVTFRCDPISEHNRLYWYRQTLGQGPEFLTYFQNEAQLEKSRLLSDRFSAERPKGSFSTLEIQRTEQGDSAMYLCASSLFQGAPLNEQFFGPGTRLTVL.

The V gene is TRBV7-2, the J gene TRBJ1-2; TRBD1 matches at 9 bases. V was pared by 5 bases and J by 2 bases, with 6 bases of the junction left unmatched. The CDR3 loop spans 15 amino acids. From germline, CDR1 is SGHTA and CDR2 FQGNSA. The CDR3 here is CASSPDGTGNYGYTF. The CDR3 DNA reads as TGTGCCAGCAGCCCAGACGGGACAGGGAACTATGGCTACACCTTC.

This sequence joins TRBV6-5 and TRBJ1-1; 7 bases match TRBD1. After removal of 6 bases from V and 6 bases from J, the junction contained 13 bases not matched to a gene. Germline V lookup: CDR1 MNHEY, CDR2 SVGAGI. This CDR3 is built from 15 residues. The DNA for the CDR3 is TGTGCCAGCAGCCGTTACAGGGGTCGGATGGCTGAAGCTTTCTTT. Translating gives CASSRYRGRMAEAFF.

The chain combines TRBV6-6 with TRBJ2-4, with a tentative D call TRBD2 (7 bases). The germline gives CDR1 MNHNY, CDR2 SVGAGI (reference sequence). Trimming removed 9 bases at V and 7 bases at J, with 16 bases between. The CDR3 sequence is 13 residues long. This CDR3 reads CASAGAGSNIQYF. CDR3 DNA sequence: TGTGCCAGTGCGGGGGCCGGGTCGAACATTCAGTACTTC.

CDR3 loop: CASSRGQGNTEAFF. The DNA for the CDR3 is TGTGCCAGTAGCCGGGGACAGGGGAACACTGAAGCTTTCTTT. The gene calls are TRBV19 and TRBJ1-1; 9 bases line up with TRBD1. The CDR3 contains 14 residues. J gave up 1 base and V 6 bases, and 3 bases lay outside the gene matches. Germline V gene lookup returns CDR1 LNHDA and CDR2 SQIVND (reference sequence).

The rearrangement uses TRBV27 and TRBJ2-5, with D possibly TRBD2 on 6 matching bases. Germline loops: CDR1 MNHEY, CDR2 SMNVEV (reference sequence). The V end lost 8 bases, the J end lost 9 bases, and 7 bases lay between the germline ends. This CDR3 contains 9 residues. The CDR3 DNA is TGTGCCAGCCCGGGGGCCCAGTACTTC. This codes for CASPGAQYF.

This clone was recorded only once. CDR3 sequence: CASSHWTTDTGELFF. The CDR3, as DNA: TGTGCCAGCAGCCACTGGACTACCGACACCGGGGAGCTGTTTTTT. The V call is TRBV3-1 (or the pseudogene TRBV3-2), the J call TRBJ2-2; weak D call: TRBD2 (6 bases). Trimming stripped 3 bases from V and 3 bases from J, with 11 bases between. Looked up from germline, CDR1 is LGHDT and CDR2 is YNNKEL (reference sequence). The CDR3 spans 15 residues.